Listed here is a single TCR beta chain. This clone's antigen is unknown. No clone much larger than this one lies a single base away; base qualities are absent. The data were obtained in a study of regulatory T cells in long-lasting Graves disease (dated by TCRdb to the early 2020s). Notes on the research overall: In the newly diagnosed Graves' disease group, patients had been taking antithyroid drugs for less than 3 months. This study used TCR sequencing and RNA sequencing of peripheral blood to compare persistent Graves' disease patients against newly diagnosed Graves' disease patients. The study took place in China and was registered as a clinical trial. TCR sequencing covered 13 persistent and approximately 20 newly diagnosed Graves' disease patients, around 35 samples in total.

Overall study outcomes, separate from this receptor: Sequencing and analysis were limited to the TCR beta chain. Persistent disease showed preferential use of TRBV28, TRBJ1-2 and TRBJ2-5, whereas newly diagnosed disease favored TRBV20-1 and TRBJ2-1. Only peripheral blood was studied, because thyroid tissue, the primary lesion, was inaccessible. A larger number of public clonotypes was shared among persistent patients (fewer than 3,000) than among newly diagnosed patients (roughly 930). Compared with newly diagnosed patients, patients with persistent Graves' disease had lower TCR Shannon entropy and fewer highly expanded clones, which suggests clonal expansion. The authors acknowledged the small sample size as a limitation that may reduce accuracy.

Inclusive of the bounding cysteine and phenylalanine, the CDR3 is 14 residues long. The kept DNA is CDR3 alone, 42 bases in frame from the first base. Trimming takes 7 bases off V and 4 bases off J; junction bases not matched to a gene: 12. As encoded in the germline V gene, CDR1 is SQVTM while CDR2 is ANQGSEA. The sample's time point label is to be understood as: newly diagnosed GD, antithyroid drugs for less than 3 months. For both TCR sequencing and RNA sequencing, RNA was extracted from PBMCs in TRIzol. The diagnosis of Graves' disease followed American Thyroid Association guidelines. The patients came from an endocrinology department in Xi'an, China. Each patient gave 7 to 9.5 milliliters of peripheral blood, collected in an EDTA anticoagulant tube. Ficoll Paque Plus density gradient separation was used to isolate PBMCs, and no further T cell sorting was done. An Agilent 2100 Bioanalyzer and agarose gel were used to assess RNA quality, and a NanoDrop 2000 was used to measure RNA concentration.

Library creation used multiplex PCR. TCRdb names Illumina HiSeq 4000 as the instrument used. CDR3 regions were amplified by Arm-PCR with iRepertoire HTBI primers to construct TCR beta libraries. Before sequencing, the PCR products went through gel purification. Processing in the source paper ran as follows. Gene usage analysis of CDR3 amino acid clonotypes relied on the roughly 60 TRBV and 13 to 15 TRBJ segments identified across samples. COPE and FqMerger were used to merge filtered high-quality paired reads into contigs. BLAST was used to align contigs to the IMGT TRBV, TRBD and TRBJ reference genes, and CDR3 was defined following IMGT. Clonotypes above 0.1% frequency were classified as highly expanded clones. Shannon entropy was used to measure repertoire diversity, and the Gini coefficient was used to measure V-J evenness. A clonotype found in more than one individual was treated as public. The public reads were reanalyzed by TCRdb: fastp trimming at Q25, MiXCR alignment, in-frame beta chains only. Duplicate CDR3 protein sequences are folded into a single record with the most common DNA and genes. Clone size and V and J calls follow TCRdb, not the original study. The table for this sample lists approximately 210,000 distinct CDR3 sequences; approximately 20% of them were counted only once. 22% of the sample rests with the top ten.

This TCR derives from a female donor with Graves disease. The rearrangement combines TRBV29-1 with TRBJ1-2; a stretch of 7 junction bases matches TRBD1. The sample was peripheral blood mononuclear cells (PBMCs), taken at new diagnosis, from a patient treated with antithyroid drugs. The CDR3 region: CSAAGGGAGYGYTF. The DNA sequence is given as TGCAGCGCTGCAGGGGGGGGCGCCGGCTATGGCTACACCTTC.